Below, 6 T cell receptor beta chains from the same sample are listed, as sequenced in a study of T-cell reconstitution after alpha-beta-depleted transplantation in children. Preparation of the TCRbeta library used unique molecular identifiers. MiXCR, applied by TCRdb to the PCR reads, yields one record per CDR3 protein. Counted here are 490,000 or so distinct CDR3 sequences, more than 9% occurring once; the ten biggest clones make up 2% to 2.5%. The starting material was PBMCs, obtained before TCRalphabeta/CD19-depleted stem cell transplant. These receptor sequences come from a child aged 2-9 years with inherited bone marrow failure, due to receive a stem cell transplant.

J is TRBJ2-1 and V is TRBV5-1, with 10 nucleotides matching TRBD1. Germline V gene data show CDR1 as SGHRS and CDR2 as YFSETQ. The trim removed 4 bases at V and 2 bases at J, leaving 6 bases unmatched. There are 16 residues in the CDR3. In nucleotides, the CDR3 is TGCGCCAGCAGCCCGGGACAGGGGAGCCCCTACAATGAGCAGTTCTTC. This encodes CASSPGQGSPYNEQFF.

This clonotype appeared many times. The CDR3 sequence is CASSLGVGDLETQYF. The CDR3 bases are TGTGCCAGCAGCTTGGGGGTCGGTGACCTCGAGACCCAGTACTTC. The V and J genes are TRBV7-6 and TRBJ2-5; D tentatively reads TRBD1 or TRBD2 (5 bases each). This CDR3 is 15 amino acids long. The germline V and J ends were trimmed by 3 bases and 5 bases, with 16 bases remaining between them. Germline V CDR1 and CDR2: SGHVS, FNYEAQ.

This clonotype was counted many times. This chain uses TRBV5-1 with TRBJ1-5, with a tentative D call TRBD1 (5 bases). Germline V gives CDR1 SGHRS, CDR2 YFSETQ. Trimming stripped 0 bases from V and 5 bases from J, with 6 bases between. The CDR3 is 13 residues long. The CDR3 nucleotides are TGCGCCAGCAGCTTGGGGGGCGATCAGCCCCAGCATTTT. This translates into CASSLGGDQPQHF. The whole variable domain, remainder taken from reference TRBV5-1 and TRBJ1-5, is KAGVTQTPRYLIKTRGQQVTLSCSPISGHRSVSWYQQTPGQGLQFLFEYFSETQRNKGNFPGRFSGRQFSNSRSEMNVSTLELGDSALYLCASSLGGDQPQHFGDGTRLSIL.

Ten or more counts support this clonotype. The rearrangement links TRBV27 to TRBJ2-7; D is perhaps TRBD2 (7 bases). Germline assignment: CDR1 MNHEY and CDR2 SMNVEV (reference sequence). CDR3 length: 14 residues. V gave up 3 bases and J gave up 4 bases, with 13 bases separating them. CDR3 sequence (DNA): TGTGCCAGCAGTTTCACAGGGAGGGGATACGAGCAGTACTTC. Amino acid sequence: CASSFTGRGYEQYF.

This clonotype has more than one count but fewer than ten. The CDR3 nucleotides read TGTGCCACCAGCAGAGAGAGGGTTTGGAGCCACGAGCAGTACTTC. Translation: CATSRERVWSHEQYF. The chain is built from TRBV15 and TRBJ2-7; the D gene is possibly TRBD2 (5 bases). The V gene lost 0 bases and the J gene lost 5 bases, with 14 bases spanning the gap. There are 15 residues in the CDR3. CDR1 is LNHNV, CDR2 YYDKDF, per germline (reference sequence).

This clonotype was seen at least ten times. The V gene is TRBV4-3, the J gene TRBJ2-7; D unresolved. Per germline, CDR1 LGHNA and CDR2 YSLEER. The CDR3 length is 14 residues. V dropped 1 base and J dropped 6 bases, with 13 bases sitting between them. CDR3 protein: CASSQVSYTTEQYF. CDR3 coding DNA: TGCGCCAGCAGCCAAGTATCCTATACTACCGAGCAGTACTTC.